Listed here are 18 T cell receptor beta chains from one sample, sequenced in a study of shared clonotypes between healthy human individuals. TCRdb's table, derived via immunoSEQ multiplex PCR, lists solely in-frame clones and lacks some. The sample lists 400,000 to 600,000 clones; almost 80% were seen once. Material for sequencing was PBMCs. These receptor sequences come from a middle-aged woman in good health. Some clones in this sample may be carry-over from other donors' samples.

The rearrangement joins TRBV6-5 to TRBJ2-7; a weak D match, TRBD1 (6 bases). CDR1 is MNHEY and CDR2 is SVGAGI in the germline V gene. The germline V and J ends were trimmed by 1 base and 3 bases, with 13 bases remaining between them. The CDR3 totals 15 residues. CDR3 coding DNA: TGTGCCAGCAGTTACTGGGTAGGGGGAGACTACGAGCAGTACTTC. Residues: CASSYWVGGDYEQYF.

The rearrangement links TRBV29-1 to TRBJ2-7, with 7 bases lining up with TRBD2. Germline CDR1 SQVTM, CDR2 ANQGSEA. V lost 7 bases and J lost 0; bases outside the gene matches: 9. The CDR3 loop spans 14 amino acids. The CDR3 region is CSAKSGGSSYEQYF. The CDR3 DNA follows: TGCAGCGCTAAAAGCGGCGGGAGCTCCTACGAGCAGTACTTC.

CDR3 residues: CASSSGTGTTGELFF. CDR3 coding DNA: TGTGCCAGCAGTTCCGGGACAGGGACAACCGGGGAGCTGTTTTTT. The genes are TRBV27 and TRBJ2-2; 9 positions match TRBD1. The germline CDR1 and CDR2 sequences are MNHEY and SMNVEV (reference sequence). CDR3 length equals 15 residues. Unmatched junction bases numbered 5, after V lost 4 bases and J lost 5 bases.

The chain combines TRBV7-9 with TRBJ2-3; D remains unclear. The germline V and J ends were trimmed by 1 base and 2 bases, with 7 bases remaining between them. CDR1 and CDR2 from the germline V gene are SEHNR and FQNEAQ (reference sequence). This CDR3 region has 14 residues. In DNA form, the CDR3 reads TGTGCCAGCAGCTTAGAAGGGATCACAGATACGCAGTATTTT. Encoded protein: CASSLEGITDTQYF.

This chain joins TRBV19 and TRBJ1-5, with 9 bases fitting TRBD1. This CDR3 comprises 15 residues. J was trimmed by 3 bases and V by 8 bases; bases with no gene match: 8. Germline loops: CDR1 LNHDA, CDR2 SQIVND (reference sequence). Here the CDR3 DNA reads TGTGCCAGTGGTTTTACAGGGGGCAACAATCAGCCCCAGCATTTT. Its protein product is CASGFTGGNNQPQHF.

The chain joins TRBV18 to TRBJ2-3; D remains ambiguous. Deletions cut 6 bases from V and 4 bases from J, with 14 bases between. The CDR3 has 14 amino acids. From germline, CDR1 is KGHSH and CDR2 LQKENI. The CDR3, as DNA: TGTGCCAGCTCGACACGATTTCGGCCAGATACGCAGTATTTT. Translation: CASSTRFRPDTQYF.

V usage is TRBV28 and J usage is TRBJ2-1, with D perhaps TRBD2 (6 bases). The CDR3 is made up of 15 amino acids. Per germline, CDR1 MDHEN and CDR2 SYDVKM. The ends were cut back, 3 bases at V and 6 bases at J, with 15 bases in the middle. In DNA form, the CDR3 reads TGTGCCAGCAGTTTTTGGCGGGGCCCCCCCAATGAGCAGTTCTTC. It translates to CASSFWRGPPNEQFF.

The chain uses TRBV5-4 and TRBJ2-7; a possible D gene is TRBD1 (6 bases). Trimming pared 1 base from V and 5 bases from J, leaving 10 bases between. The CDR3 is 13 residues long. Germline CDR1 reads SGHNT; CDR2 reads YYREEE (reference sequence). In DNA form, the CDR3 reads TGTGCCAGCAGCTTGTACAGGGTCCACGAGCAGTACTTC. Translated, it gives CASSLYRVHEQYF. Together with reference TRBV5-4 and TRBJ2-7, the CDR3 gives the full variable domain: ETGVTQSPTHLIKTRGQQVTLRCSSQSGHNTVSWYQQALGQGPQFIFQYYREEENGRGNFPPRFSGLQFPNYSSELNVNALELDDSALYLCASSLYRVHEQYFGPGTRLTVT.

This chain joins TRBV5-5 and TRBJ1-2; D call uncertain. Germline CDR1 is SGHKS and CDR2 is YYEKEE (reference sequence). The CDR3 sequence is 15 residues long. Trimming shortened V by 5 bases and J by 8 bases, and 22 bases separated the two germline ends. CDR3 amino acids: CASRVDRAHPGGYTF. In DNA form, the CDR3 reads TGTGCCAGCAGGGTTGATCGGGCTCACCCGGGGGGCTACACCTTC.

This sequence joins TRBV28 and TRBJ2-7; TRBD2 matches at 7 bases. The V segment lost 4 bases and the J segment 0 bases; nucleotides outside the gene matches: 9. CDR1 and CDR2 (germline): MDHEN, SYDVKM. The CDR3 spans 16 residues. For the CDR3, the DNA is TGTGCCAGCAGTTACCAGAGCGGGACCTACTCCTACGAGCAGTACTTC. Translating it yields CASSYQSGTYSYEQYF.

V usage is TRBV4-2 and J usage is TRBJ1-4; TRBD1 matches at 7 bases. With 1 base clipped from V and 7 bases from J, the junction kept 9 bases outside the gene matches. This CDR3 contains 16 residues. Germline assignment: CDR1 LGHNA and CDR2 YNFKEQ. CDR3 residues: CASSQGPEGASEKLFF. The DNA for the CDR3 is TGTGCCAGCAGCCAAGGCCCGGAGGGGGCGAGTGAAAAACTGTTTTTT.

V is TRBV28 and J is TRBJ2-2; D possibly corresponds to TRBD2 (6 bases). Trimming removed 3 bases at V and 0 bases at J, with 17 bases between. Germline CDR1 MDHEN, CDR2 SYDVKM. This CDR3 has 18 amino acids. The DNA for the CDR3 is TGTGCCAGCAGTTTGGGACGGTGGGGGGAGCCGAACACCGGGGAGCTGTTTTTT. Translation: CASSLGRWGEPNTGELFF.

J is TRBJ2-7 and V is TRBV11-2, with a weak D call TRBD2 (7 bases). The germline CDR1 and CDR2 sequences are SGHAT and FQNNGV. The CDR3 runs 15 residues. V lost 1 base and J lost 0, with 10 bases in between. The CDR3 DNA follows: TGTGCCAGCAGCTTAGGTCGGGGGGCCTCCTACGAGCAGTACTTC. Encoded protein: CASSLGRGASYEQYF.

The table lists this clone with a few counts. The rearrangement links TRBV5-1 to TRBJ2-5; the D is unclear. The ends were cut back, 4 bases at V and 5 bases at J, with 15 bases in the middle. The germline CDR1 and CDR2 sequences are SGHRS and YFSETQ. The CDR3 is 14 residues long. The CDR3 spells CASSTFPGDETQYF. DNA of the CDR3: TGCGCCAGCAGCACGTTCCCGGGCGACGAGACCCAGTACTTC. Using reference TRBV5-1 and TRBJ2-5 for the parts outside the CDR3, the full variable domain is KAGVTQTPRYLIKTRGQQVTLSCSPISGHRSVSWYQQTPGQGLQFLFEYFSETQRNKGNFPGRFSGRQFSNSRSEMNVSTLELGDSALYLCASSTFPGDETQYFGPGTRLLVL.

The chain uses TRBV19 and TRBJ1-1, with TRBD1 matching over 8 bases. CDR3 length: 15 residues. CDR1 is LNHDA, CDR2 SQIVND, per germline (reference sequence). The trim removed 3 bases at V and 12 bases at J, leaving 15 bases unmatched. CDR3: CASSIPGQVRLKPFF. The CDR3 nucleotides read TGTGCCAGTAGTATCCCGGGACAGGTACGGTTGAAGCCTTTCTTT.

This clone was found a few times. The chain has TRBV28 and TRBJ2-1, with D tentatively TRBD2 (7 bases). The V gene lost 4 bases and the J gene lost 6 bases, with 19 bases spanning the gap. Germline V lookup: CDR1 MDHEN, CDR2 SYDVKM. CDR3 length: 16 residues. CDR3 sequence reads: CASSWGQRDSINEQFF. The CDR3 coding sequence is TGTGCCAGCAGTTGGGGGCAGCGGGATTCCATCAATGAGCAGTTCTTC.

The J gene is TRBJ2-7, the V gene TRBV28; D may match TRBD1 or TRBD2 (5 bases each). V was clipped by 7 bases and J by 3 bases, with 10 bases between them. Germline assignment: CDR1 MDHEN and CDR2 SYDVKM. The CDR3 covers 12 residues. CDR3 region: CASKGPLYEQYF. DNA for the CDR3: TGTGCCAGCAAGGGACCTCTCTACGAGCAGTACTTC. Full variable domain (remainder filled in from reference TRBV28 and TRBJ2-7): DVKVTQSSRYLVKRTGEKVFLECVQDMDHENMFWYRQDPGLGLRLIYFSYDVKMKEKGDIPEGYSVSREKKERFSLILESASTNQTSMYLCASKGPLYEQYFGPGTRLTVT.

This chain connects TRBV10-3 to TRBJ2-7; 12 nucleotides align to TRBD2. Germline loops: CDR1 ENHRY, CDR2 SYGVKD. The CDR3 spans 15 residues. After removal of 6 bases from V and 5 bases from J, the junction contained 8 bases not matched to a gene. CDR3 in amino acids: CAIRPGLAGINEQYF. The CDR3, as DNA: TGTGCCATCAGGCCAGGACTAGCGGGAATAAACGAGCAGTACTTC.